This T cell receptor (beta chain) was sequenced in a study of regulatory T cells in long-lasting Graves disease (dated by TCRdb to the early 2020s). With regard to the full study: Patients with newly diagnosed Graves' disease had been on antithyroid drugs for under 3 months. Patients with persistent Graves' disease were compared with patients with newly diagnosed Graves' disease using TCR sequencing and RNA sequencing of peripheral blood. The study took place in China and was registered as a clinical trial. A total of some 33 samples were covered by TCR sequencing, comprising some 13 persistent and around 20 newly diagnosed Graves' disease patients.

Reading the label with the study, this specimen's time point is: newly diagnosed GD, antithyroid drugs for less than 3 months. RNA was extracted from PBMCs in TRIzol for both TCR sequencing and RNA sequencing. The diagnosis of Graves' disease followed American Thyroid Association guidelines. Patients were recruited from an endocrinology department in Xi'an, China. Each patient gave 9 to 10 milliliters of peripheral blood, collected in an EDTA anticoagulant tube. Ficoll Paque Plus density gradient separation was used to isolate PBMCs, and no additional T cell sorting was done. RNA quality was checked with an Agilent 2100 Bioanalyzer and agarose gel, and concentration with a NanoDrop 2000. The method behind the library was multiplex PCR. Sequencing used an Illumina HiSeq 4000. To build TCR beta libraries, CDR3 regions were amplified by Arm-PCR using iRepertoire HTBI primers. Before sequencing, the PCR products underwent gel purification. As for the original processing: A total of fewer than 70 TRBV and some 15 TRBJ segments were identified across samples and were used for gene usage analysis of CDR3 amino acid clonotypes. Filtered high-quality paired reads were merged into contigs using COPE and FqMerger. BLAST was used to align contigs to IMGT TRBV, TRBD and TRBJ reference genes, and CDR3 was defined according to IMGT. Highly expanded clones were defined as clonotypes with a frequency above 0.1%. Shannon entropy served as the measure of repertoire diversity, while the Gini coefficient captured V-J evenness. A clonotype was considered public if more than one individual shared it. TCRdb reprocessing: public reads trimmed at Q25 with fastp, clones called with MiXCR, in-frame beta chains kept. Each CDR3 protein appears once, grouped with its most common genes and DNA. Here the V and J calls rest on TCRdb's processing, not on the authors' analysis. The sample table holds roughly 320,000 distinct CDR3 sequences, of which roughly a sixth were seen once. The ten biggest clones cover roughly 27% of the sample.

This clonotype has just a few counts. The antigen it recognizes is unknown. Its ends do not fully match the called genes, so a read error is possible. Reading from cysteine to phenylalanine, the CDR3 counts 13 amino acids. Only CDR3 DNA is held: 39 bases, read in frame from base 1. The germline V gene yields SNHLY for CDR1 and FYNNEI for CDR2. What the study reported, not specific to this receptor: Persistent Graves' disease patients showed lower TCR Shannon entropy and fewer highly expanded clones than newly diagnosed patients, suggesting clonal expansion. Because the primary lesion, thyroid tissue, could not be accessed, the study looked at peripheral blood alone. The small sample size was acknowledged by the authors as a limitation that may reduce accuracy. Preferential use of TRBV28, TRBJ1-2 and TRBJ2-5 was observed in persistent disease, whereas TRBV20-1 and TRBJ2-1 were favored in newly diagnosed disease. More public clonotypes were shared among persistent patients (roughly 2,900) than among newly diagnosed patients (just under 1,000). Only the TCR beta chain was sequenced and analyzed.

The same data also contributed to another study, on T cells in Graves' hyperthyroidism and ophthalmopathy. As the second paper documents: Graves' hyperthyroidism was defined as stable when no progression to ophthalmopathy occurred over 18 months of follow-up. Hyperthyroidism patients were newly diagnosed, had a disease duration of under 2 months, and were aged 18 to 65 years. Patients with uncontrolled infections, other autoimmune diseases, pregnancy or lactation were excluded. Diagnoses relied on clinical symptoms, serum thyroxine and TRAb, thyroid ultrasound and orbital computed tomography. The first round of RT-PCR for the TCR CDR3 was performed with the HTBI primer set and the Qiagen OneStep RT-PCR kit. Most expanded thyroid clonotypes (frequency above 0.001) were also detected in blood, suggesting blood repertoires may reflect thyroid immune responses. A model built on a 13 V-J signature distinguished ophthalmopathy from stable hyperthyroidism, reaching 87.88% sensitivity and around 81% specificity in cross-validation and 80%/75% in testing. In validation, the model predicted progression to ophthalmopathy a median of roughly 6.1 months before onset, with over 60% sensitivity and about 75% specificity. A discovery cohort of approximately 97 patients, about 44 with Graves' ophthalmopathy and approximately 57 with stable Graves' hyperthyroidism, was used to find distinguishing TCR V-J signatures. Prospective prediction of ophthalmopathy was tested in an independent validation cohort consisting of some 19 hyperthyroidism patients and some 16 patients who later progressed to ophthalmopathy. For training and testing, the roughly 97 patients in the discovery cohort were randomly divided in a 7:3 ratio. Thyroid tissue and blood T-cell repertoires from six Graves' hyperthyroidism patients were also compared in the study. After sampling, hyperthyroidism patients received methimazole starting at 30 mg daily, and ophthalmopathy patients received high-dose intravenous methylprednisolone. Libraries were constructed in a second round of multiplex PCR, after which size selection and purification were carried out. Libraries were sequenced paired-end with 100 bp reads on an Illumina HiSeq2000. Raw data were processed with SOAPnuke, discarding reads with adapters, uncalled bases, mean Phred below 15, or no exact constant-primer or identifier match. High-quality paired reads were merged with COPE v1.2.5, and unique nucleotide sequences were defined as clonotypes. Clonotypes were aligned to IMGT TRBV, TRBD and TRBJ reference segments using MiTCR v1.1. The analysis included only V-J combinations with a frequency above 0.0001, which together covered roughly 99% of the repertoires. The TCS score was defined as F50 (clonal expansion) divided by E x V (chaos), with BLOSUM62-based TCRdist calculated between CDR3 peptides within each V-J. Welch's t-statistics and random forest reduced roughly 540 V-J features to around 14, which were used in a naive Bayes classifier (R e1071). Sample size was not statistically predetermined, and blinding of investigators to group allocation was not performed. The paper reports TCR Vbeta CDR3 sequencing of roughly 140 peripheral blood samples: around 45 ophthalmopathy, under 80 hyperthyroidism and around 17 progressor patients.

This clonotype was sampled from a man in his forties with Graves disease. Donor details come from another sample of the same person, matched by shared clones. The chain is assembled from TRBV2 and TRBJ1-1, with the D segment identity uncertain. The starting material was peripheral blood mononuclear cells (PBMCs), obtained at new diagnosis, from a patient treated with antithyroid drugs. This receptor carries the CDR3 CAGSVEPNTEAFF. The nucleotide sequence reads TGTGCCGGCAGTGTCGAACCGAACACTGAAGCTTTCTTT.